The 20 T cell receptor beta chains in this list originate from one sample, sequenced in a study of shared clonotypes between healthy human individuals. TCRdb's table, derived via immunoSEQ multiplex PCR, lists solely in-frame clones and lacks some. This sample carries more than 1.2 million clones, just under 99% of them seen once, and the ten largest clones take about 0.34%. The sequenced sample was naive CD4+ T cells sorted from blood. Documented subset: CD45RA+ positively selected. The receptors were gathered from a man aged 30-40 years in good health.

V and J are TRBV2 and TRBJ2-7, with no clear D. The V and J ends lost 6 bases and 3 bases respectively, with 9 bases between them. The germline CDR1 and CDR2 sequences are SNHLY and FYNNEI. The CDR3 is 12 amino acids. CDR3 bases: TGTGCCAGCAGCCTTGACTTCTACGAGCAGTACTTC. Translated: CASSLDFYEQYF.

The rearrangement links TRBV19 to TRBJ2-7, with 10 positions matching TRBD1. The germline V gene has CDR1 LNHDA and CDR2 SQIVND (reference sequence). The V segment lost 6 bases and the J segment 6 bases; nucleotides outside the gene matches: 11. The CDR3 spans 15 residues. The CDR3 loop reads CASRTRDRGSSEQYF. The CDR3 bases are TGTGCCAGTAGAACCCGGGACAGGGGCTCATCCGAGCAGTACTTC.

The chain uses TRBV6-6 and TRBJ2-1; the D gene is possibly TRBD2 (6 bases). V gave up 0 bases and J gave up 3 bases, with 12 bases separating them. Per the germline V gene, CDR1 is MNHNY and CDR2 is SVGAGI (reference sequence). CDR3 length: 16 residues. The CDR3 nucleotides are TGTGCCAGCAGTTACTCGAACCCGGGACTCTACAATGAGCAGTTCTTC. This encodes CASSYSNPGLYNEQFF.

The gene calls are TRBV27 and TRBJ2-7; D ambiguous. This CDR3 comprises 13 residues. V was cut by 7 bases and J by 2 bases, with 12 bases left in between. CDR1 and CDR2 (germline): MNHEY, SMNVEV (reference sequence). DNA for the CDR3: TGTGCCAGCACTCAGCACGGAACCTACGAGCAGTACTTC. Its translation: CASTQHGTYEQYF.

The V gene is TRBV10-1, the J gene TRBJ1-2, with 7 bases lining up with TRBD1. The CDR3 runs 13 residues. Germline CDR1 reads WNHNN; CDR2 reads SYGVQD (reference sequence). The ends lost 5 bases at V and 7 bases at J; junction bases unmatched: 7. CDR3: CASSRDEGAGYTF. In nucleotides, the CDR3 is TGCGCCAGCAGTCGCGACGAGGGGGCTGGCTACACCTTC.

The CDR3 nucleotides are TGTGCCAGCAGTGGGACGGAGATCTTCTACGAGCAGTACTTC. It specifies CASSGTEIFYEQYF. This chain uses TRBV28 with TRBJ2-7; D is possibly TRBD1 or TRBD2 (5 bases each). The V end lost 5 bases, the J end lost 3 bases, and 14 bases lay between the germline ends. Germline CDR1 reads MDHEN; CDR2 reads SYDVKM. There are 14 residues in the CDR3. Filled out from reference TRBV28 and TRBJ2-7, the complete variable domain reads DVKVTQSSRYLVKRTGEKVFLECVQDMDHENMFWYRQDPGLGLRLIYFSYDVKMKEKGDIPEGYSVSREKKERFSLILESASTNQTSMYLCASSGTEIFYEQYFGPGTRLTVT.

The chain employs TRBV5-1 and TRBJ1-1; D gene unclear. Germline lookup yields CDR1 SGHRS and CDR2 YFSETQ. This CDR3 contains 12 residues. V was trimmed by 0 bases and J by 6 bases, leaving 6 bases between them. The CDR3 loop is CASSLVSSEAFF. CDR3 DNA: TGCGCCAGCAGCTTGGTATCGTCTGAAGCTTTCTTT.

A note on this clone: Other DNA sequences within the sample encode an identical CDR3. This chain joins TRBV19 and TRBJ2-1, with 11 bases aligning to TRBD2. The CDR3 contains 15 residues. Trimming cost V 4 bases and J 1 base; bases outside gene matches: 0. Germline CDR1 is LNHDA and CDR2 is SQIVND (reference sequence). The CDR3 loop reads CASSRTSGSYNEQFF. In nucleotides, the CDR3 is TGTGCCAGTAGTAGGACTAGCGGGTCCTACAATGAGCAGTTCTTC.

CDR3 nucleotide sequence: TGTGCCAGCAGCTTGGTACGGACTAGCGGGAACGGTCAAGAGACCCAGTACTTC. This codes for CASSLVRTSGNGQETQYF. The genes are TRBV5-6 and TRBJ2-5; 12 nucleotides match TRBD2. The V segment lost 0 bases and the J segment 2 bases; nucleotides outside the gene matches: 8. This CDR3 is 18 amino acids long. Germline CDR1 SGHDT, CDR2 YYEEEE.

The chain carries TRBV5-1 and TRBJ1-1, with D possibly TRBD1 on 5 matching bases. The CDR3 covers 17 residues. Germline V gene lookup returns CDR1 SGHRS and CDR2 YFSETQ. V was clipped by 0 bases and J by 8 bases, with 23 bases between them. The CDR3 DNA follows: TGCGCCAGCAGCTTGGCCGGTGCGGGACCTTCGCTGGGGGAAGCTTTCTTT. The encoded protein is CASSLAGAGPSLGEAFF.

The chain links TRBV23-1 to TRBJ1-5; D may be TRBD1 (6 bases). TRBV23-1 is sorted into the ORF group, with uncertain function. The CDR3 is 13 amino acids. Trimming stripped 10 bases from V and 7 bases from J, with 17 bases between. The CDR3 protein is CANKEGGWQPQHF. Written as DNA, the CDR3 is TGCGCCAACAAAGAGGGGGGATGGCAGCCCCAGCATTTT.

This chain links TRBV7-9 with TRBJ2-1; TRBD2 agrees at 7 bases. The CDR3 is made up of 12 amino acids. V dropped 7 bases and J dropped 8; count of bases not matched to a gene: 5. In germline, CDR1 is SEHNR, CDR2 FQNEAQ (reference sequence). The DNA for the CDR3 is TGTGCCAGCACCCGGGGGGTGTATGAGCAGTTCTTC. Amino acid sequence: CASTRGVYEQFF.

This chain links TRBV30 with TRBJ2-3; 8 bases fit TRBD2. Germline CDR1 and CDR2: GTSNPN and SVGIG (reference sequence). This CDR3 has 15 amino acids. V lost 4 bases, J lost 0 bases, and 6 bases stayed unmatched. CDR3 in amino acids: CAWMSGRGSTDTQYF. CDR3 nucleotide sequence: TGTGCCTGGATGAGCGGGAGAGGCAGCACAGATACGCAGTATTTT. Together with reference TRBV30 and TRBJ2-3, the CDR3 gives the full variable domain: SQTIHQWPATLVQPVGSPLSLECTVEGTSNPNLYWYRQAAGRGLQLLFYSVGIGQISSEVPQNLSASRPQDRQFILSSKKLLLSDSGFYLCAWMSGRGSTDTQYFGPGTRLTVL.

The CDR3 loop reads CSVPARQGQGQQIAYEQYF. CDR3 nucleotides: TGCAGCGTCCCAGCACGCCAAGGACAGGGGCAGCAAATTGCCTACGAGCAGTACTTC. This chain uses TRBV29-1 with TRBJ2-7; 9 positions agree with TRBD1. Trimming cost V 6 bases and J 2 bases; bases outside gene matches: 23. Germline loops: CDR1 SQVTM, CDR2 ANQGSEA. The CDR3 is 19 residues long.

On this clone: Other DNA variants within this sample encode the same CDR3. DNA of the CDR3: TGTGCTAGTGGTTTGGGACTAGCGGACTACAATGAGCAGTTCTTC. Its protein is CASGLGLADYNEQFF. The chain joins TRBV12-5 to TRBJ2-1, with TRBD2 matching over 9 bases. Germline V gene data show CDR1 as LGHNT and CDR2 as FRNRAP. The CDR3 totals 15 residues. Trimming removed 1 base from V and 3 bases from J; junction bases left unmatched: 1.

The V gene is TRBV10-1, the J gene TRBJ2-1; D is ambiguous. CDR1 and CDR2 (germline): WNHNN, SYGVQD (reference sequence). Deletions cut 6 bases from V and 0 bases from J, with 6 bases between. The CDR3 extends over 13 amino acids. The CDR3: CASSLSSYNEQFF. The CDR3 nucleotides are TGCGCCAGCAGCTTAAGCTCCTACAATGAGCAGTTCTTC.

The rearrangement joins TRBV7-2 to TRBJ1-2; 9 bases fit TRBD1. Per the germline V gene, CDR1 is SGHTA and CDR2 is FQGNSA. V trimming: 4 bases; J trimming: 8 bases; junction bases outside the gene matches: 11. The CDR3 is 15 amino acids. The CDR3 reads CASSSSSRTGEGYTF. The CDR3, as DNA: TGTGCCAGCAGCTCGTCCTCTCGGACAGGGGAAGGCTACACCTTC.

This chain joins TRBV11-2 and TRBJ1-2; a weak D match, TRBD1 (6 bases). V was clipped by 0 bases and J by 4 bases, with 12 bases between them. Germline V gene lookup returns CDR1 SGHAT and CDR2 FQNNGV. This CDR3 comprises 15 residues. The CDR3, as DNA: TGTGCCAGCAGCTTAGAAGGGGGGGCCCCCTATGGCTACACCTTC. Encoded protein: CASSLEGGAPYGYTF.

The chain carries TRBV18 and TRBJ2-5; D is unresolved. This CDR3 contains 15 residues. Germline V gene data show CDR1 as KGHSH and CDR2 as LQKENI. The V gene lost 3 bases and the J gene lost 5 bases, with 16 bases spanning the gap. CDR3 bases: TGTGCCAGCTCACCTGCCTCTGGGGTTCCCGAGACCCAGTACTTC. Its translation is CASSPASGVPETQYF.

V and J are TRBV5-5 and TRBJ1-4, with D unresolved. This CDR3 has 15 residues. Germline V gene lookup returns CDR1 SGHKS and CDR2 YYEKEE (reference sequence). V was pared by 4 bases and J by 4 bases, with 14 bases between. The chain's CDR3 is CASSHEGHINEKLFF. CDR3 nucleotide sequence: TGTGCCAGCAGCCACGAAGGGCATATTAATGAAAAACTGTTTTTT.